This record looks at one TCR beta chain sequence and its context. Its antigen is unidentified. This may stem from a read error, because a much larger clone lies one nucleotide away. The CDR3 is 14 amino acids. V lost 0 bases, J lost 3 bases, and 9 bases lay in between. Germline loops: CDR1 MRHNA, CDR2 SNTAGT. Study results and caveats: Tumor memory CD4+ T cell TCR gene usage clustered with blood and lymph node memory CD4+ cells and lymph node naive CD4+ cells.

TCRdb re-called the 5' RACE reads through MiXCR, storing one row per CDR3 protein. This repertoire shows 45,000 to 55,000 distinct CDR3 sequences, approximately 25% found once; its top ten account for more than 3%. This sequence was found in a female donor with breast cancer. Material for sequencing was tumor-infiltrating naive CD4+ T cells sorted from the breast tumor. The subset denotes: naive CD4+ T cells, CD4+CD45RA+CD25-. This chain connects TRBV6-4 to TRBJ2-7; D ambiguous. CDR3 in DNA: TGTGCCAGCAGTGACTCGTCCCGCTACTACGAGCAGTACTTC. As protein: CASSDSSRYYEQYF.